The 27 T cell receptor beta chains listed next were all sequenced from one sample in a study of OX40 agonist ivuxolimab in advanced cancers. The protocol was immunoSEQ multiplex PCR, while the TCRdb copy is restricted to in-frame clones and leaves out a portion. The sample shows tens of thousands of clones, about nine tenths of them seen only once. The material was CD4+ or CD8+ T cells sorted from blood, obtained in a trial of the OX40 agonist ivuxolimab. These receptors originate from an adult with an advanced solid tumor such as melanoma, head and neck, liver or kidney cancer.

This clone was observed a single time. This rearrangement joins TRBV7-2 to TRBJ2-1; no firm D call. The germline V gene encodes CDR1 SGHTA and CDR2 FQGNSA. Trimming shortened V by 5 bases and J by 8 bases, and 13 bases separated the two germline ends. This CDR3 is 13 amino acids long. The CDR3 DNA reads TGTGCCAGCAGCCCTGGGTTTGAATATGAGCAGTTCTTC. It is translated as CASSPGFEYEQFF.

V and J are TRBV4-2 and TRBJ2-4; perhaps TRBD2 as D (6 bases). The V and J ends lost 0 bases and 8 bases respectively, with 17 bases between them. The CDR3 covers 16 residues. Germline assignment: CDR1 LGHNA and CDR2 YNFKEQ. CDR3 amino acids: CASSQEDWGGVDIQYF. The CDR3 nucleotides are TGTGCCAGCAGCCAAGAAGACTGGGGAGGAGTAGACATTCAGTACTTC.

The rearrangement links TRBV10-3 to TRBJ1-2; 7 bases map to TRBD1. This CDR3 region has 12 residues. The V gene's germline CDR1 is ENHRY and CDR2 SYGVKD. After removal of 6 bases from V and 6 bases from J, the junction contained 4 bases not matched to a gene. The chain's CDR3 is CAISWTGNGYTF. For the CDR3, the DNA is TGTGCCATCAGCTGGACAGGCAATGGCTACACCTTC.

The chain combines TRBV11-3 with TRBJ2-7; 8 positions match TRBD1. The CDR3 loop spans 15 amino acids. The trim removed 8 bases at V and 3 bases at J, leaving 12 bases unmatched. Germline CDR1 SGHNT, CDR2 YENEEA. The CDR3 DNA reads as TGTGCCAGCTGTTTGTCGGGACAGGAGAGCTACGAGCAGTACTTC. It encodes CASCLSGQESYEQYF. Looking up the rest from reference TRBV11-3 and TRBJ2-7 gives the full variable domain: EAGVVQSPRYKIIEKKQPVAFWCNPISGHNTLYWYLQNLGQGPELLIRYENEEAVDDSQLPKDRFSAERLKGVDSTLKIQPAELGDSAVYLCASCLSGQESYEQYFGPGTRLTVT.

The chain is built from TRBV19 and TRBJ2-7, with D unresolved. Germline V gene lookup returns CDR1 LNHDA and CDR2 SQIVND (reference sequence). V lost 1 base and J lost 6, with 7 bases in between. CDR3 length equals 12 residues. The CDR3 DNA sequence: TGTGCCAGTAGTATAGGGTCGCCCGAGCAGTACTTC. This gives the protein CASSIGSPEQYF.

The V gene is TRBV4-2, the J gene TRBJ2-3; 9 bases align to TRBD2. J gave up 3 bases and V 0 bases, and 7 bases lay outside the gene matches. The CDR3 sequence is 17 residues long. CDR1 is LGHNA, CDR2 YNFKEQ, per germline. CDR3 loop: CASSQEPSGKGTDTQYF. CDR3 nucleotides: TGTGCCAGCAGCCAAGAGCCTAGCGGGAAGGGGACAGATACGCAGTATTTT.

The J gene is TRBJ2-5, the V gene TRBV14; TRBD2 matches 11 bases. There are 17 residues in the CDR3. The ends lost 1 base at V and 6 bases at J; junction bases unmatched: 10. Germline loops: CDR1 SGHDN, CDR2 FVKESK. The CDR3 nucleotides are TGTGCCAGCAGCCAAGGCGCGGTGCTAGCGGGGGGAAAGACCCAGTACTTC. This encodes CASSQGAVLAGGKTQYF.

This chain links TRBV19 with TRBJ1-2; the match to TRBD1 covers 9 bases. With V trimmed by 7 bases and J by 4 bases, 4 bases remained unmatched. The CDR3 runs 13 residues. Germline V gene lookup returns CDR1 LNHDA and CDR2 SQIVND (reference sequence). The CDR3 loop is CASTATGGYGYTF. Written as DNA, the CDR3 is TGTGCCAGTACCGCGACAGGGGGCTATGGCTACACCTTC.

The chain uses TRBV11-2 and TRBJ2-3, with D unclear. This CDR3 has 14 amino acids. V lost 1 base and J 4 bases, leaving 9 bases between the germline ends. The germline V gene encodes CDR1 SGHAT and CDR2 FQNNGV. The CDR3 sequence: CASSLGIGPDTQYF. In DNA, the CDR3 is TGTGCCAGCAGCTTAGGGATAGGACCAGATACGCAGTATTTT.

This chain connects TRBV7-9 to TRBJ2-1; maybe TRBD2 (7 bases). This CDR3 is 15 amino acids long. V lost 5 bases, J lost 6 bases, and 17 bases lay in between. Germline lookup yields CDR1 SEHNR and CDR2 FQNEAQ (reference sequence). CDR3 DNA: TGTGCCAGCAGCCCGGAACTTAGGGGGGGCAATGAGCAGTTCTTC. Protein product: CASSPELRGGNEQFF.

This chain connects TRBV30 to TRBJ1-2, with D unresolved. This CDR3 is built from 13 residues. V was trimmed by 4 bases and J by 2 bases, leaving 11 bases between them. Germline lookup yields CDR1 GTSNPN and CDR2 SVGIG (reference sequence). In nucleotides, the CDR3 is TGTGCCTGGACTGACGGAATGAACTATGGCTACACCTTC. Its translation is CAWTDGMNYGYTF.

The chain employs TRBV18 and TRBJ1-4, with D possibly matching TRBD1 (6 bases). CDR3 length: 15 amino acids. Germline values: CDR1 KGHSH, CDR2 LQKENI. Trimming shortened V by 2 bases and J by 5 bases, and 12 bases separated the two germline ends. DNA for the CDR3: TGTGCCAGCTCACCAGGCTCGGGGGCGAATGAAAAACTGTTTTTT. It specifies CASSPGSGANEKLFF.

This clone was detected once. The CDR3 nucleotides are TGCGCCAGCAGCCAAATTTCTCAAAGCTCCTATAATTCACCCCTCCACTTT. It is translated as CASSQISQSSYNSPLHF. The chain carries TRBV5-1 and TRBJ1-6; D is uncertain. V dropped 4 bases and J dropped 0 bases, with 14 bases sitting between them. From germline, CDR1 is SGHRS and CDR2 YFSETQ. The CDR3 has 17 amino acids.

The CDR3 region has the DNA TGTGCCAGCAGACCAGGCCCCGCCTATAATTCACCCCTCCACTTT. It encodes CASRPGPAYNSPLHF. The chain couples TRBV28 to TRBJ1-6, with D uncertain. CDR1 MDHEN and CDR2 SYDVKM come from the germline V gene. V was pared by 6 bases and J by 2 bases, with 11 bases between. The CDR3 is made up of 15 amino acids.

V usage is TRBV15 and J usage is TRBJ2-7, with D unclear. This CDR3 region has 12 residues. The germline CDR1 and CDR2 sequences are LNHNV and YYDKDF (reference sequence). V dropped 1 base and J dropped 4 bases, with 5 bases sitting between them. CDR3 amino acids: CATSRGTYEQYF. The CDR3 nucleotides are TGTGCCACCAGCAGAGGAACGTACGAGCAGTACTTC.

V gene TRBV7-2 combines with J gene TRBJ2-7, with TRBD2 identical over 12 bases. Germline V gene data show CDR1 as SGHTA and CDR2 as FQGNSA. J was trimmed by 4 bases and V by 0 bases; bases with no gene match: 4. The CDR3 loop spans 16 amino acids. DNA for the CDR3: TGTGCCAGCAGCTTAGCTGGGACTAGCGGGTTTTACGAGCAGTACTTC. Encoded protein: CASSLAGTSGFYEQYF.

This clone has a single count. The chain links TRBV18 to TRBJ2-7, with 7 bases lining up with TRBD1. This CDR3 region has 14 residues. V gave up 0 bases and J gave up 3 bases; unmatched junction bases: 2. Germline values: CDR1 KGHSH, CDR2 LQKENI. The CDR3 here is CASSPPDRDYEQYF. The CDR3 DNA is TGTGCCAGCTCACCACCCGACAGGGACTACGAGCAGTACTTC.

With regard to this clone: A read error may account for a junction end that differs from germline. This sample includes further DNA sequences coding for the same CDR3. CDR3 in amino acids: CASSLMNTEAFF. CDR3 DNA sequence: TGTGCCAGCAGCTTAATGAACACTGAAGCCTTCTTT. The rearrangement uses TRBV7-9 and TRBJ1-1; D unresolved. Germline CDR1 is SEHNR and CDR2 is FQNEAQ (reference sequence). CDR3 length: 12 residues.

CDR3 sequence (DNA): TGCGCCAGCAGCCAAAGGAGGACAGGGGCGAACACTGAAGCTTTCTTT. Its translation: CASSQRRTGANTEAFF. The chain has TRBV4-1 and TRBJ1-1; 9 bases are a match to TRBD1. Germline CDR1 and CDR2: MGHRA and YSYEKL. This CDR3 is 16 amino acids long. Unmatched junction bases numbered 5, after V lost 2 bases and J lost 1 base.

This chain uses TRBV4-1 with TRBJ2-5, with 8 nucleotides matching TRBD2. The CDR3 length is 15 residues. V was pared by 4 bases and J by 6 bases, with 10 bases of the junction left unmatched. Per germline, CDR1 MGHRA and CDR2 YSYEKL. The CDR3 DNA reads as TGCGCCAGCAGCCCTTTACGGGGGGGAAGTCAGACCCAGTACTTC. Amino acid sequence: CASSPLRGGSQTQYF.

The V call is TRBV5-6, the J call TRBJ2-7, with D unclear. This CDR3 contains 12 residues. With 2 bases removed from V and 7 bases from J, the gap between germline ends came to 10 bases. Germline V gene data show CDR1 as SGHDT and CDR2 as YYEEEE. The CDR3 loop reads CASSLSPGEQYF. The CDR3 DNA reads as TGTGCCAGCAGCTTAAGCCCTGGGGAGCAGTACTTC.

The genes are TRBV18 and TRBJ2-1; 7 bases are shared with TRBD1. The germline CDR1 and CDR2 sequences are KGHSH and LQKENI. With V trimmed by 3 bases and J by 6 bases, 8 bases remained unmatched. The CDR3 is 15 amino acids. In DNA form, the CDR3 reads TGTGCCAGCTCACCCTTCCCAGGGACAGCCAATGAGCAGTTCTTC. Translating it yields CASSPFPGTANEQFF.

V gene TRBV6-7 combines with J gene TRBJ2-7, with 7 bases fitting TRBD1. TRBV6-7 is recorded as an ORF, its role being uncertain. The trim removed 10 bases at V and 4 bases at J, leaving 16 bases unmatched. The CDR3 loop spans 15 amino acids. The CDR3 protein is CATFPRGMRGYEQYF. CDR3 coding DNA: TGTGCCACCTTCCCCAGGGGGATGAGAGGATACGAGCAGTACTTC.

The chain combines TRBV28 with TRBJ1-5; D is possibly TRBD1 (5 bases). The CDR3 sequence is 12 residues long. Germline lookup yields CDR1 MDHEN and CDR2 SYDVKM. V was pared by 8 bases and J by 4 bases, with 9 bases between. The CDR3 reads CASGAANQPQHF. CDR3 sequence (DNA): TGTGCCAGCGGGGCTGCGAATCAGCCCCAGCATTTT. The whole variable domain, filled in from reference TRBV28 and TRBJ1-5, reads DVKVTQSSRYLVKRTGEKVFLECVQDMDHENMFWYRQDPGLGLRLIYFSYDVKMKEKGDIPEGYSVSREKKERFSLILESASTNQTSMYLCASGAANQPQHFGDGTRLSIL.

The V call is TRBV30, the J call TRBJ2-1; 11 bases fit TRBD1. The CDR3 runs 14 residues. The trim removed 2 bases at V and 8 bases at J, leaving 5 bases unmatched. Germline CDR1 reads GTSNPN; CDR2 reads SVGIG (reference sequence). CDR3 nucleotides: TGTGCCTGGAGTCAGGGGACAGGGGGGTATGAGCAGTTCTTC. Translating gives CAWSQGTGGYEQFF.

The V call is TRBV5-1, the J call TRBJ1-1, with D perhaps TRBD1 (6 bases). The CDR3 is made up of 14 amino acids. Germline V gives CDR1 SGHRS, CDR2 YFSETQ. V lost 7 bases and J lost 2, with 15 bases in between. DNA for the CDR3: TGCGCCAGCTGGCAGGGGAGTGTTAACACTGAAGCTTTCTTT. Amino acids: CASWQGSVNTEAFF.

The chain links TRBV6-6 to TRBJ2-5, with TRBD1 as a possible D gene (5 bases). This CDR3 region has 13 residues. The germline V and J ends were trimmed by 6 bases and 3 bases, with 11 bases remaining between them. Germline values: CDR1 MNHNY, CDR2 SVGAGI (reference sequence). The CDR3 DNA follows: TGTGCCAGCAGCCCCGACAGAAAAGAGACCCAGTACTTC. It codes for CASSPDRKETQYF.